This T cell receptor beta chain was captured by sequencing in a study of CD8+ T cells in alopecia areata (dated by TCRdb to the late 2010s). Broadly, across the study: Treated patients were enrolled in an open-label pilot trial of oral tofacitinib at 5 to 10 mg twice daily for moderate-to-severe alopecia areata. To study T cell clonal expansion in alopecia areata, the researchers applied high-throughput TCRbeta sequencing to both the C3H/HeJ mouse model and human patients. Tofacitinib-treated patients had biopsies at baseline and at 4 and 24 weeks of treatment, with a later scalp biopsy in several patients. RNA was obtained with the PAXgene miRNA kit for fixed scalp, the miRNeasy kit for PBMCs, and the RNeasy kit for mouse skin. TCRbeta CDR3 regions were amplified by immunoSEQ multiplex PCR with 35 Vbeta forward and 13 Jbeta reverse primers. Tofacitinib was administered for 6 to 18 months, and 6 months of follow-up off drug were then conducted to assess delayed response and recurrence. Clonality in the scalp was compared among normal scalp (n=4), patchy alopecia areata scalp (n=8), and alopecia totalis/universalis scalp (n=8). Scalp tissue and sorted CD4+ and CD8+ peripheral blood T cells from patchy and totalis/universalis alopecia areata patients and from healthy controls were covered by human TCRbeta sequencing. The investigation overall reported the following: Unlike mouse skin, which is dominated by gammadelta T cells, normal human skin has resident alphabeta T cells that are also sequenced, and this complicates analysis of the scalp TCR repertoire. Lesional scalp, especially in alopecia totalis/universalis, showed higher clonality and more expanded CD8+ clones than normal scalp, suggesting antigenic drive. Compared with mice, TCR sequences shared between patients were less clear, possibly partly because of HLA diversity across the patient population.

A note on this clone: What antigen it recognizes has not been identified. No much larger clonotype is one base removed from it; base qualities were not supplied.

The germline V gene yields KGHSH for CDR1 and LQKENI for CDR2. Trimming takes 1 base from V and 0 bases from J, and the germline ends sit 9 bases apart. The CDR3, from cysteine to phenylalanine, totals 15 residues. The read is trimmed to its CDR3 DNA, 45 bases read in frame from base 1. Library creation used the immunoSEQ multiplex PCR assay. RNA was extracted from all samples and reverse transcribed into cDNA as template for TCR sequencing. First-strand cDNA was synthesized with SuperScript III using a 2:1 mix of oligo-dT and random hexamers. A synthetic immune receptor repertoire was used to assess amplification bias, and residual bias was removed computationally. On the study's bioinformatics: After raw reads were preprocessed to remove errors, the CDR3 was defined following IMGT conventions as running from the conserved cysteine to phenylalanine. To get clonality, Shannon entropy was normalized by log2 of the number of productive unique TCRs and the result was subtracted from 1. Scalp TCRbeta sequences were cross-referenced with sorted blood CD4 and CD8 repertoires so that the CD4 or CD8 identity of scalp clones could be inferred. Held by TCRdb, this immuneACCESS table contains in-frame sequences only and omits some clones. Under half of the omission traces to an unresolved V gene where checked; the cause of the rest is unknown. Clone size and the V and J calls come from that table; the DNA yielded D and trimming. The sample includes 200,000 to 250,000 clones, with roughly 57% observed a single time. The ten largest clonotypes hold approximately 0.5% of the sample.

The sample's time point, from its label and the paper: baseline before oral tofacitinib. Lesional scalp punch biopsies and peripheral blood were collected from alopecia areata patients. PBMCs were separated by density centrifugation and stained for CD3, CD4 and CD8, after which CD4+ and CD8+ T cells were sorted on a FACSAria. Sample: CD4+ T cells sorted from blood, taken at week 0. The TCR was taken from a human donor with alopecia areata. The V and J segments used are TRBV18 and TRBJ1-1; a confident D gene designation cannot be given. CDR3 loop: CASSPRRLMNTEAFF. The sequence in DNA is TGTGCCAGCTCACCACGTCGGCTCATGAACACTGAAGCTTTCTTT.